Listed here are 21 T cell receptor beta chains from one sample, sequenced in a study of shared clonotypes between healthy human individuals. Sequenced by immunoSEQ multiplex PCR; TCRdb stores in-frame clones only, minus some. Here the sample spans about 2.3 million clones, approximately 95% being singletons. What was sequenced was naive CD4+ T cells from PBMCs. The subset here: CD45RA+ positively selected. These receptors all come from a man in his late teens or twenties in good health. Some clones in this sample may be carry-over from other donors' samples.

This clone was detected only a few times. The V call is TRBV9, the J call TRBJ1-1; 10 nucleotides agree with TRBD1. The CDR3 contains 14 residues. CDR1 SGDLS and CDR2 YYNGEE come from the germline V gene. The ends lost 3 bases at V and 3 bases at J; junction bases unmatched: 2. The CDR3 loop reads CASSEGQGYTEAFF. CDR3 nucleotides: TGTGCCAGCAGCGAGGGACAGGGGTACACTGAAGCTTTCTTT.

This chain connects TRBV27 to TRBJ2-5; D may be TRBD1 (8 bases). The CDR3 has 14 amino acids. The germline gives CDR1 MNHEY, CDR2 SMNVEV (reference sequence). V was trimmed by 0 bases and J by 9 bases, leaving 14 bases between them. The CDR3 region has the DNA TGTGCCAGCAGTTTATCGGACAGGGCGGGGGCCCAGTACTTC. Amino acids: CASSLSDRAGAQYF.

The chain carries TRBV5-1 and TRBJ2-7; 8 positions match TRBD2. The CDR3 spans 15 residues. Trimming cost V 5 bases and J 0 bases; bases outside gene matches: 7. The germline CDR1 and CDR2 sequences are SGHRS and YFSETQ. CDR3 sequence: CASRYGAGDSYEQYF. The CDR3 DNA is TGCGCCAGCAGATATGGAGCGGGGGACTCCTACGAGCAGTACTTC.

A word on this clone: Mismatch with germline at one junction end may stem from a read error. For the CDR3, the DNA is TGTGCCAGCAGCTTGGGACAGTCGAACACCGGGGAGCTATTTTTT. This encodes CASSLGQSNTGELFF. This chain links TRBV7-9 with TRBJ2-2; 7 positions agree with TRBD1. CDR3 length equals 15 residues. Germline V gives CDR1 SEHNR, CDR2 FQNEAQ (reference sequence). The variable domain in full, with the rest retrieved from reference TRBV7-9 and TRBJ2-2, is DTGVSQNPRHKITKRGQNVTFRCDPISEHNRLYWYRQTLGQGPEFLTYFQNEAQLEKSRLLSDRFSAERPKGSFSTLEIQRTEQGDSAMYLCASSLGQSNTGELFFGEGSRLTVL.

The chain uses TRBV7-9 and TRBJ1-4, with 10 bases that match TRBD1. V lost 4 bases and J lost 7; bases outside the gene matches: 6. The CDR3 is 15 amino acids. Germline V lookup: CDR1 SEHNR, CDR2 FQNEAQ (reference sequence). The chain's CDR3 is CASSSRGQGREKLFF. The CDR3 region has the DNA TGTGCCAGCAGCTCTCGGGGACAGGGGCGTGAAAAACTGTTTTTT.

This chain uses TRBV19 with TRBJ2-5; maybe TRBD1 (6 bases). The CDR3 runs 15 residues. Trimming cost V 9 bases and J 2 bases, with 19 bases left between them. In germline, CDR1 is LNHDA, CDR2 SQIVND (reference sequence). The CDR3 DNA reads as TGTGCCAGCCGGGACACGAGGTTGACACAAGAGACCCAGTACTTC. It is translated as CASRDTRLTQETQYF.

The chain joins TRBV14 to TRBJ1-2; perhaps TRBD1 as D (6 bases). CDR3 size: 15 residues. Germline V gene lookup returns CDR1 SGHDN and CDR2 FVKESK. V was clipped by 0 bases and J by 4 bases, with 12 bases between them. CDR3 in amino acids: CASSQDQGQVYGYTF. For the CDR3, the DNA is TGTGCCAGCAGCCAAGATCAGGGGCAGGTCTATGGCTACACCTTC.

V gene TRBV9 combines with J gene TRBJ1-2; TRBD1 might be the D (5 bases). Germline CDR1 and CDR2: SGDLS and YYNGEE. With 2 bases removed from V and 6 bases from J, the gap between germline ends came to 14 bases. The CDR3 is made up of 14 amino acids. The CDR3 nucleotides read TGTGCCAGCAGCGTCATTCCGGGGCCTGATGGCTACACCTTC. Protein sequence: CASSVIPGPDGYTF.

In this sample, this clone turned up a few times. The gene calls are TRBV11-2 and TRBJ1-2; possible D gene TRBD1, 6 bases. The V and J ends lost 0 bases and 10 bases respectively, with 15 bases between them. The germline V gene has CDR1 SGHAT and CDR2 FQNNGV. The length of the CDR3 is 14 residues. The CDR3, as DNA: TGTGCCAGCAGCTTAGATCTCTGGGACACCACCTACACCTTC. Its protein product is CASSLDLWDTTYTF.

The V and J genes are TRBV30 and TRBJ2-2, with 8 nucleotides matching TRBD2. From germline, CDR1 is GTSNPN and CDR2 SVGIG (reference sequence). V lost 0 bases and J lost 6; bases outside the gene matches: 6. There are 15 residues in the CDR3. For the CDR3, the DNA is TGTGCCTGGAGTGTACCCGGACTAGCCGCCGGGGAGCTGTTTTTT. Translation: CAWSVPGLAAGELFF.

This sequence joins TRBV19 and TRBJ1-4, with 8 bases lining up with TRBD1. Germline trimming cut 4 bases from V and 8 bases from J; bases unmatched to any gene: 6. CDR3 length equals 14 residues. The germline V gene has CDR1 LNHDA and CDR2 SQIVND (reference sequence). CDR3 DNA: TGTGCCAGTAGTAAGAGGACAGGGACGGAAAAACTGTTTTTT. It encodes CASSKRTGTEKLFF.

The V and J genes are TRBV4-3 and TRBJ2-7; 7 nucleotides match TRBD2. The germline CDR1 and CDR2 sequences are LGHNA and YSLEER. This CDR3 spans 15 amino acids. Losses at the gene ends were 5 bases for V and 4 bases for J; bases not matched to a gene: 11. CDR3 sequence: CASSVTSAYSYEQYF. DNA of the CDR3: TGCGCCAGCAGCGTTACTAGCGCTTATTCTTACGAGCAGTACTTC.

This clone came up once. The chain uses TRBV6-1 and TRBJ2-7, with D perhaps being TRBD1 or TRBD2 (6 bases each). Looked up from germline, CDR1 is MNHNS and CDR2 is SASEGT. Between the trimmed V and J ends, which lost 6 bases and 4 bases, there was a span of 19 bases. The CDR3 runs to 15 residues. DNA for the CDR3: TGTGCCAGCAGAATCATGGGGGGCCCGTGGTACGAGCAGTACTTC. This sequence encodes CASRIMGGPWYEQYF.

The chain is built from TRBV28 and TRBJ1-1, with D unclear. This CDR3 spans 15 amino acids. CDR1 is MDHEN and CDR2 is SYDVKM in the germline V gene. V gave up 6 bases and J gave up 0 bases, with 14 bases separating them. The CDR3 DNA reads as TGTGCCAGCAGCACCGCTTCGAATATGAACACTGAAGCTTTCTTT. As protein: CASSTASNMNTEAFF.

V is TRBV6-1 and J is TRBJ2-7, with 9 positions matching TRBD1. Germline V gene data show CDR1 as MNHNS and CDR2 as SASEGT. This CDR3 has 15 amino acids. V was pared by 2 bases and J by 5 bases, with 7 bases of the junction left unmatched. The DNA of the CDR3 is TGTGCCAGCAGTGAAAGAGGGGACAGGGTGGACGAGCAGTACTTC. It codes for CASSERGDRVDEQYF.

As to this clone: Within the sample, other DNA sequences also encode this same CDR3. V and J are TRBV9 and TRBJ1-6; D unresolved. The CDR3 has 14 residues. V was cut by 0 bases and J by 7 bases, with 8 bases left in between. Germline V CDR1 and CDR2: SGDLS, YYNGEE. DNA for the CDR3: TGTGCCAGCAGCGTAGTGGGAGGGAATTCACCCCTCCACTTT. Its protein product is CASSVVGGNSPLHF.

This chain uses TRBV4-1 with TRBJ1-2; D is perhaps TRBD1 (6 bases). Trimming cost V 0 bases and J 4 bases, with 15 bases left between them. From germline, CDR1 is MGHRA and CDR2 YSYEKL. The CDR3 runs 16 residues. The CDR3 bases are TGCGCCAGCAGCCAAGAGACAGGAGATAACCTCTATGGCTACACCTTC. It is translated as CASSQETGDNLYGYTF.

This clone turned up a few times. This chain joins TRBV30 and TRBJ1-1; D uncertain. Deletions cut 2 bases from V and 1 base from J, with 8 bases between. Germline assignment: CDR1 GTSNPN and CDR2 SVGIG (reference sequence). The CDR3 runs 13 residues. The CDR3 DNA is TGTGCCTGGAGTTTACAGACGAACACTGAAGCTTTCTTT. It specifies CAWSLQTNTEAFF.

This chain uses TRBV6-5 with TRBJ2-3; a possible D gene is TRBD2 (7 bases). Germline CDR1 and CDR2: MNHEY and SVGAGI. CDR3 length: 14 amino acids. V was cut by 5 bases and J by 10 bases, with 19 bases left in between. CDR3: CASSKAGHPNSQYF. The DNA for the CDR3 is TGTGCCAGCAGTAAAGCGGGACACCCGAATTCGCAGTATTTT.

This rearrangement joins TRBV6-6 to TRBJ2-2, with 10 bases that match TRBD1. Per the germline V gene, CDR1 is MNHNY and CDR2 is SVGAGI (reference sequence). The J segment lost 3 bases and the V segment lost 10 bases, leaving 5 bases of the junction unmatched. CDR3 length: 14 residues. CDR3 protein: CATDRGRDTGELFF. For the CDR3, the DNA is TGTGCCACCGACAGGGGGCGCGACACCGGGGAGCTGTTTTTT.

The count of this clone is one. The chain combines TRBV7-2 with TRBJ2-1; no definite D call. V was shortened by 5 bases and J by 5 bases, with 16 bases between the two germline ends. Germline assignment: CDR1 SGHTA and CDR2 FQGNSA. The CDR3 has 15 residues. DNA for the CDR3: TGTGCCAGCAGCAACTCGATCGCTAGTGACAATGAGCAGTTCTTC. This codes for CASSNSIASDNEQFF.